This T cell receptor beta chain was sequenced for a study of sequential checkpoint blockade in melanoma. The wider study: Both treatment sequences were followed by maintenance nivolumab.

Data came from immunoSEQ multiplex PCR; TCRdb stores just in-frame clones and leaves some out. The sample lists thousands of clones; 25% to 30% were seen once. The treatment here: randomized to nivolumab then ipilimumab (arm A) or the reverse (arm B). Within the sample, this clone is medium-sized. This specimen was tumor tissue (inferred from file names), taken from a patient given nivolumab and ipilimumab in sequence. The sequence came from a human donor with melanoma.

CDR3 nucleotide sequence: TGTGCCAGCAGCCCCATCTTGGCGGGAGGGCCCAATGAGCAGTTCTTC. Translated: CASSPILAGGPNEQFF. The chain employs TRBV6-8 and TRBJ2-1; 9 bases match TRBD2. Germline V gene lookup returns CDR1 MNHGY and CDR2 SAAAGT. Trimming at V came to 6 bases and at J to 6 bases, leaving 12 bases not matched to a gene. The CDR3 runs 16 residues.